This T cell receptor beta chain is from a study of T cells expressing NK-cell markers. Overall study results and limits: Dominant NKG2C+ clonotypes made up roughly 1.0-7.5% of CD8+ T cells in several donors.

From its re-call of the 5' RACE reads, TCRdb lists each CDR3 protein once, without DNA. Its table records about 540,000 distinct CDR3 sequences. The CDR3 loop spans 14 amino acids. With regard to this clonotype: Antigen: not known.

This TCR derives from a man aged 18 to 30 in good health. The specimen was blood T cells: a sorted CD56 or NKG2C T cell subset, CD4+ or CD8+ T cells, or bulk PBMC T cells (not recorded which). The chain joins TRBV12-3 or TRBV12-4 to TRBJ2-2; TCRdb's assignment of TRBD2 cannot be checked, as there is no DNA. The CDR3 region is CGARLAANTGELFF.